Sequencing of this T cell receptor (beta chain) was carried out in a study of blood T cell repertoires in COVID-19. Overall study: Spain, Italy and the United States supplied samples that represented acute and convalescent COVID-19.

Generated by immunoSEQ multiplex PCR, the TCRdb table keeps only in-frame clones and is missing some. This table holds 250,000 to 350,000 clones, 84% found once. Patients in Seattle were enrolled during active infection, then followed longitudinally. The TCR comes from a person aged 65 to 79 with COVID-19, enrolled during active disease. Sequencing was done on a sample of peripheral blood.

For the CDR3, the DNA is TGTGCCAGCAGCTTAAGGCTGGGCAGGGAAGAGACCCAGTACTTC. Translating it yields CASSLRLGREETQYF. The chain is built from TRBV7-9 and TRBJ2-5; perhaps TRBD1 as D (5 bases). The CDR3 loop spans 15 amino acids. V was pared by 2 bases and J by 3 bases, with 13 bases between. Germline loops: CDR1 SEHNR, CDR2 FQNEAQ (reference sequence). Full variable domain (missing parts from reference TRBV7-9 and TRBJ2-5): DTGVSQNPRHKITKRGQNVTFRCDPISEHNRLYWYRQTLGQGPEFLTYFQNEAQLEKSRLLSDRFSAERPKGSFSTLEIQRTEQGDSAMYLCASSLRLGREETQYFGPGTRLLVL.